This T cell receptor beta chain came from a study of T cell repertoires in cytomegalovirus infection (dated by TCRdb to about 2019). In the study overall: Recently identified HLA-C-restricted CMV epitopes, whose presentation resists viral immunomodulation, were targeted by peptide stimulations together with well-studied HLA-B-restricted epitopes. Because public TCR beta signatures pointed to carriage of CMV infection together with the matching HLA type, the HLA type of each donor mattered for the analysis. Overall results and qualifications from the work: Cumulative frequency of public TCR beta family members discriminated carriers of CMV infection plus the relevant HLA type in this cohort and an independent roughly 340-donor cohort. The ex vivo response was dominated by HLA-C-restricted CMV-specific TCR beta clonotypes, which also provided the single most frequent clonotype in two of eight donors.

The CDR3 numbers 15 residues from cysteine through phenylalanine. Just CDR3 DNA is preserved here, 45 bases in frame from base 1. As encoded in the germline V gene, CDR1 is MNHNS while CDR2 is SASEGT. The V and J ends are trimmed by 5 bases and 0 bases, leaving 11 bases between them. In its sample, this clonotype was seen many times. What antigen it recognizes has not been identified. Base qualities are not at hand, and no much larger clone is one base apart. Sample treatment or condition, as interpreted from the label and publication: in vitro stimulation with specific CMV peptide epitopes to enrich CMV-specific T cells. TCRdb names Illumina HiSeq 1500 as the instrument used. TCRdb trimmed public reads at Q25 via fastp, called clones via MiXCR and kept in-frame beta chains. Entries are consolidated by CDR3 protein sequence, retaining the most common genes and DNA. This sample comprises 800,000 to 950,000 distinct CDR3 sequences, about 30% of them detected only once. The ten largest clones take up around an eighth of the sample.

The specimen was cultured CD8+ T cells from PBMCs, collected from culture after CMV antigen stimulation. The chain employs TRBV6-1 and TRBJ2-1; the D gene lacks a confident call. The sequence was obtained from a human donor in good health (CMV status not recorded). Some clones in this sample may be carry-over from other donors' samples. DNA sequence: TGTGCCAGCAGTCCAGCACCCTCCTCCTACAATGAGCAGTTCTTC. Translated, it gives CASSPAPSSYNEQFF.